This TCR beta chain is from a study of T-cell memory formation after mild COVID-19. Notes on the study in general: The study found contracting CD4+ clones mainly in CM and EM and contracting CD8+ clones in EMRA. From day 15 to 85, contracting clones were balanced between CD4 and CD8, whereas later expanders leaned toward CD4+.

Constant-segment primers and 5'RACE yielded cDNA libraries for TCR alpha and TCR beta, each carrying sample barcodes and UMIs. TCRdb fed the 5' RACE reads into MiXCR, producing one record per CDR3 protein. The sample contains 100,000 to 140,000 distinct CDR3 sequences, roughly an eighth of which appear only once. A word on this clonotype: Its antigen is not identified.

V lost 6 bases to trimming and J lost 0 bases; unmatched junction nucleotides: 3. The CDR3 sequence is 15 residues long. The clonotype comes from a young man who had mild COVID-19 (a few samples of this study predate the infection). Cell type and time point are not known. Material for sequencing was PBMCs or a T cell subset sorted from them (not recorded which). The chain employs TRBV12-3 or TRBV12-4 and TRBJ2-1, with 9 bases that match TRBD2. CDR3: CASSGGGASYNEQFF. CDR3 in DNA: TGTGCCAGCAGCGGCGGGGGGGCCTCCTACAATGAGCAGTTCTTC.